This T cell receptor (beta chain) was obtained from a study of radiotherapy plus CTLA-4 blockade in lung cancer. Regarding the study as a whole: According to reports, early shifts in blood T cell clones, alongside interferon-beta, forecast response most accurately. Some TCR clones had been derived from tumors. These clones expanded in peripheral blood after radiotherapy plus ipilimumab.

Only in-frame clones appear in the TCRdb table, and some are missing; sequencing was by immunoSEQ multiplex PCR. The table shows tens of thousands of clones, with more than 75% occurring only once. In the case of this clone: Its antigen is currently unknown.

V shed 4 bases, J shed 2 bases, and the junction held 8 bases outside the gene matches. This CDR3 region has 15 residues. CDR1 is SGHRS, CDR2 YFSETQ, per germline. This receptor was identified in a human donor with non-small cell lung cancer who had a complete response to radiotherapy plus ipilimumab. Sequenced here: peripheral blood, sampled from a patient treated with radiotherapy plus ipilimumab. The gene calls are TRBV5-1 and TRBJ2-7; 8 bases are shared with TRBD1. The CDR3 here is CASSKGQGRTYEQYV. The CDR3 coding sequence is TGCGCCAGCAGCAAAGGACAGGGAAGAACCTACGAGCAGTACGTC.